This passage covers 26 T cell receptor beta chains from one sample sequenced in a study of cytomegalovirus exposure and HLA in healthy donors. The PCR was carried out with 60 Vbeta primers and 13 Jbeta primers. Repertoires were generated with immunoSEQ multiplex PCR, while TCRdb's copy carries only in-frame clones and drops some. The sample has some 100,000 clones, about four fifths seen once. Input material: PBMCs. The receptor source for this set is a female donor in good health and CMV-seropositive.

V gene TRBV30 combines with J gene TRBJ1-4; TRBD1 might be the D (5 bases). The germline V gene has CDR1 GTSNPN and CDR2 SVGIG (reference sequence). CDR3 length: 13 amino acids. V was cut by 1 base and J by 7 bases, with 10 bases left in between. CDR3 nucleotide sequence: TGTGCCTGGAGTGGTTGGGGCGGTGAAAAACTGTTTTTT. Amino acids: CAWSGWGGEKLFF. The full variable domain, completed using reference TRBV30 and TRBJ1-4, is SQTIHQWPATLVQPVGSPLSLECTVEGTSNPNLYWYRQAAGRGLQLLFYSVGIGQISSEVPQNLSASRPQDRQFILSSKKLLLSDSGFYLCAWSGWGGEKLFFGSGTQLSVL.

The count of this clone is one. The CDR3 reads CASSARGEGGRGQDTQYF. The CDR3 DNA reads as TGTGCCAGCAGCGCGCGCGGGGAGGGGGGACGGGGGCAAGATACGCAGTATTTT. The J gene is TRBJ2-3, the V gene TRBV9; perhaps TRBD2 as D (7 bases). The CDR3 is made up of 18 amino acids. V dropped 3 bases and J dropped 5 bases, with 25 bases sitting between them. Germline V gives CDR1 SGDLS, CDR2 YYNGEE. The full variable domain, its missing parts supplied by reference TRBV9 and TRBJ2-3, is DSGVTQTPKHLITATGQRVTLRCSPRSGDLSVYWYQQSLDQGLQFLIQYYNGEERAKGNILERFSAQQFPDLHSELNLSSLELGDSALYFCASSARGEGGRGQDTQYFGPGTRLTVL.

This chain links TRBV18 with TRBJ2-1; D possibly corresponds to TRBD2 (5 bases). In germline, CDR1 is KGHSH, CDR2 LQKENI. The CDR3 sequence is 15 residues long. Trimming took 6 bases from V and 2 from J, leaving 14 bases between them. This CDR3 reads CASSFGLKAYNEQFF. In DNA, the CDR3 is TGTGCCAGCTCTTTCGGACTCAAGGCCTACAATGAGCAGTTCTTC.

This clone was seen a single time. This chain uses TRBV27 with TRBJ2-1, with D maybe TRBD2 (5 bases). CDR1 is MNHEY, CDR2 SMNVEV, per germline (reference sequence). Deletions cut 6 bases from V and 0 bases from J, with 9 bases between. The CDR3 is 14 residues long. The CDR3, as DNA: TGTGCCAGCAGAGGACTCAGCTCCTACAATGAGCAGTTCTTC. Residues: CASRGLSSYNEQFF.

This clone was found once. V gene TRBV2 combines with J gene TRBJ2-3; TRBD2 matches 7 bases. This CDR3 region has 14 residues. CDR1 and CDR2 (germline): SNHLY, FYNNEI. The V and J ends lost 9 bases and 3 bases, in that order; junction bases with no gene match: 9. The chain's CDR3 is CARGGLAETDTQYF. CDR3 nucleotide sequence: TGTGCCAGAGGAGGGCTAGCGGAAACAGATACGCAGTATTTT.

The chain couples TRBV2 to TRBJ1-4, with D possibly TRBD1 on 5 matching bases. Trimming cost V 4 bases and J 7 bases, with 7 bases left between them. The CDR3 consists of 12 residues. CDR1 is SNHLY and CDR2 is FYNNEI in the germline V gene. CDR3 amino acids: CASSGGGEKLFF. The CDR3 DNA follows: TGTGCCAGCAGTGGGGGGGGTGAAAAACTGTTTTTT.

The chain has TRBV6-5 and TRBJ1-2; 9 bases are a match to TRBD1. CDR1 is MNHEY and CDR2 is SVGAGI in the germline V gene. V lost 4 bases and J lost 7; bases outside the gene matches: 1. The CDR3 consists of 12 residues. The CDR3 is CASSSQGAGYTF. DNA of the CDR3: TGTGCCAGCAGTTCACAGGGGGCTGGCTACACCTTC.

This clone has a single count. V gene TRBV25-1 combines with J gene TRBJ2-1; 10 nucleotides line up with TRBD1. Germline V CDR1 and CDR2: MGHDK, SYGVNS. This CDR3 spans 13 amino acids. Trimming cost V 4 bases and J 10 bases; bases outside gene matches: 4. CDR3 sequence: CASSGQGADEQFF. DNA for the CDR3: TGTGCCAGCAGTGGACAGGGGGCTGACGAGCAGTTCTTC.

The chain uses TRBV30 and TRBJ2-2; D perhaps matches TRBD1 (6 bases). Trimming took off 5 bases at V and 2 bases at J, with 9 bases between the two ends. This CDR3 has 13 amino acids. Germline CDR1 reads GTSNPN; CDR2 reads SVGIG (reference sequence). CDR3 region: CAWQQGNTGELFF. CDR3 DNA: TGTGCCTGGCAACAGGGAAACACCGGGGAGCTGTTTTTT. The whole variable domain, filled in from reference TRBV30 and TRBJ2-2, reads SQTIHQWPATLVQPVGSPLSLECTVEGTSNPNLYWYRQAAGRGLQLLFYSVGIGQISSEVPQNLSASRPQDRQFILSSKKLLLSDSGFYLCAWQQGNTGELFFGEGSRLTVL.

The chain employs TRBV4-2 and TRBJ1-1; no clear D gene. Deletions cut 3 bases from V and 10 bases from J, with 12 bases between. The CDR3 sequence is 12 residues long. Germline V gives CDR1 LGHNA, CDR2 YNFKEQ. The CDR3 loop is CASSHENRGAFF. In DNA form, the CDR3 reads TGTGCCAGCAGCCATGAAAATAGAGGAGCTTTCTTT.

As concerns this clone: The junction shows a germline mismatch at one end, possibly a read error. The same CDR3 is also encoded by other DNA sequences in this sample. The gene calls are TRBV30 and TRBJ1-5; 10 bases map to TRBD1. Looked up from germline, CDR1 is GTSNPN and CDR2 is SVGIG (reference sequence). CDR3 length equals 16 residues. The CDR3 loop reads CAWSVRWDRGDQPQHF. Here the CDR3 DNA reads TGTGCCTGGAGTGTACGATGGGACAGGGGAGACCAGCCTCAGCATTTT.

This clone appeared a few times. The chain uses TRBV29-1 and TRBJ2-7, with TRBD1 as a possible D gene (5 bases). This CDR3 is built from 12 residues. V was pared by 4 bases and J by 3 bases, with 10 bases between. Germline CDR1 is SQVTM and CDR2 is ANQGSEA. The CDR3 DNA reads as TGCAGCGTTGGGGGCCTCAACTACGAGCAGTACTTC. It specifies CSVGGLNYEQYF.

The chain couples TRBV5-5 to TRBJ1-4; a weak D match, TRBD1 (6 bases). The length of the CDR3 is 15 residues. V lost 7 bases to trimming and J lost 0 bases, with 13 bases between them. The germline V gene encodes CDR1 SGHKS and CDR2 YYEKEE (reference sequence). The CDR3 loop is CASEKGVPTNEKLFF. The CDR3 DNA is TGTGCCAGCGAAAAGGGGGTCCCAACTAATGAAAAACTGTTTTTT.

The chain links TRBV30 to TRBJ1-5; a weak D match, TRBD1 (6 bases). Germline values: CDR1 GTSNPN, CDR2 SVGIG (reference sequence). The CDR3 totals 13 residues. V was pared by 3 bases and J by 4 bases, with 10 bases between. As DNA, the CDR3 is TGTGCCTGGAGCCACAGGGAGAATCAGCCCCAGCATTTT. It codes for CAWSHRENQPQHF. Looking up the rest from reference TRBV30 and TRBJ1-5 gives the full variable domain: SQTIHQWPATLVQPVGSPLSLECTVEGTSNPNLYWYRQAAGRGLQLLFYSVGIGQISSEVPQNLSASRPQDRQFILSSKKLLLSDSGFYLCAWSHRENQPQHFGDGTRLSIL.

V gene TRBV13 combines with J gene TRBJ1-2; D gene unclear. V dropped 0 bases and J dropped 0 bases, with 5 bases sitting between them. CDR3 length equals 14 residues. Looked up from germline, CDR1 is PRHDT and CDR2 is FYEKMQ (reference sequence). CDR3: CASSLGEANYGYTF. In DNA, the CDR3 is TGTGCCAGCAGCTTAGGGGAGGCTAACTATGGCTACACCTTC.

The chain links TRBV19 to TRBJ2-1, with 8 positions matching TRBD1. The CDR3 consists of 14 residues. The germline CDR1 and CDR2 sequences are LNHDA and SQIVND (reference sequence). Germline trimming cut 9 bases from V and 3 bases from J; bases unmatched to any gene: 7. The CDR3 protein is CASGAGGGYNEQFF. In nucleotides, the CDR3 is TGTGCCAGCGGAGCAGGGGGCGGCTACAATGAGCAGTTCTTC.

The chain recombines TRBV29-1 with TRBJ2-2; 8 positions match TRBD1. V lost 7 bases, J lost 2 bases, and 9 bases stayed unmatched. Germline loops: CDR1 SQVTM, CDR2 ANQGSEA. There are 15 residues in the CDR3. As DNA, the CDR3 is TGCAGCGCCGCCCGGGACAGGAGAAACACCGGGGAGCTGTTTTTT. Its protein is CSAARDRRNTGELFF.

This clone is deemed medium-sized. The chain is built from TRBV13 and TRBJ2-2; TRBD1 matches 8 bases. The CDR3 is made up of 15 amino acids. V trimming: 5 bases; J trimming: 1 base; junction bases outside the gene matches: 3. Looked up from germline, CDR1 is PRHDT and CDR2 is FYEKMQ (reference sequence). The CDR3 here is CASSHRGMNTGELFF. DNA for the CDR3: TGTGCCAGCAGCCACAGGGGGATGAACACCGGGGAGCTGTTTTTT.

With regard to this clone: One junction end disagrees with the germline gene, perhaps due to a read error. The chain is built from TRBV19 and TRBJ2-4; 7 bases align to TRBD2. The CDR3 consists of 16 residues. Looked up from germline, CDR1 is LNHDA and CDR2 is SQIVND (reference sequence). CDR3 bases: TGTGCCAGTAGTATGGAGGGTGGGGGGGGTTTTAACAGTCAGTACTTC. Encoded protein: CASSMEGGGGFNSQYF. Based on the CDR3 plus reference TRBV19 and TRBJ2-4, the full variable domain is DGGITQSPKYLFRKEGQNVTLSCEQNLNHDAMYWYRQDPGQGLRLIYYSQIVNDFQKGDIAEGYSVSREKKESFPLTVTSAQKNPTAFYLCASSMEGGGGFNSQYFGAGTRLSVL.

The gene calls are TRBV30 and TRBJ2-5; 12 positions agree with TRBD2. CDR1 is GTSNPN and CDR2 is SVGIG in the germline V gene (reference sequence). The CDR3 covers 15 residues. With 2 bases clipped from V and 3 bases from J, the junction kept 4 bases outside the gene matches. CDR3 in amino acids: CAWSYPSGGEETQYF. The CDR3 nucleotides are TGTGCCTGGAGTTACCCTAGCGGGGGGGAAGAGACCCAGTACTTC. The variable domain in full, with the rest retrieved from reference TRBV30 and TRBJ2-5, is SQTIHQWPATLVQPVGSPLSLECTVEGTSNPNLYWYRQAAGRGLQLLFYSVGIGQISSEVPQNLSASRPQDRQFILSSKKLLLSDSGFYLCAWSYPSGGEETQYFGPGTRLLVL.

This chain's CDR3 is CAAVHRWGGATDTQYF. CDR3 DNA: TGTGCCGCGGTCCACCGTTGGGGGGGCGCGACAGATACGCAGTATTTT. The chain carries TRBV7-9 and TRBJ2-3, with D possibly TRBD2 on 7 matching bases. The CDR3 has 16 residues. The ends were cut back, 11 bases at V and 3 bases at J, with 24 bases in the middle. Germline V lookup: CDR1 SEHNR, CDR2 FQNEAQ (reference sequence).

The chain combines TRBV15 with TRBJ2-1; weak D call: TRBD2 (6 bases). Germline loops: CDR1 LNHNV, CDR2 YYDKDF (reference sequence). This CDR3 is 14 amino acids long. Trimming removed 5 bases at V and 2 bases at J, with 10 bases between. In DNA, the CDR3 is TGTGCCACCAGCCCGGGAGTAACCTACAATGAGCAGTTCTTC. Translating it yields CATSPGVTYNEQFF.

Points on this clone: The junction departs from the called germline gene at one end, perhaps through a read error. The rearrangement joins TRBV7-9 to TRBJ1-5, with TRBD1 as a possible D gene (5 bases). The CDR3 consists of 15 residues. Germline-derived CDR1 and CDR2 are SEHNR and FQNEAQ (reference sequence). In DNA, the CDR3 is TGTTCCAGCAGCCTGGCGGGGGGATCTAATCAGCCCCAGCATTTT. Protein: CSSSLAGGSNQPQHF.

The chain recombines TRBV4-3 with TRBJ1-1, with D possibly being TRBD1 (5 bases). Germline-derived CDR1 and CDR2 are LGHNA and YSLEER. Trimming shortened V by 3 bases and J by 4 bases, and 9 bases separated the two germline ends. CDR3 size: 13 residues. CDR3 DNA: TGCGCCAGCAGCCATAGGGGTGGCACTGAAGCTTTCTTT. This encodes CASSHRGGTEAFF.

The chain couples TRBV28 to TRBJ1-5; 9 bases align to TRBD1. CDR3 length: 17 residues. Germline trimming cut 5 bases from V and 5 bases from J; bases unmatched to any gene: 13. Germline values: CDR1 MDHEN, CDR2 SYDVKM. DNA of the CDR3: TGTGCCAGCAGTACCTCCGGGGGACAGGGATTCTATCAGCCCCAGCATTTT. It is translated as CASSTSGGQGFYQPQHF.

The CDR3 protein is CASSPTRGRHTEAFF. CDR3 coding DNA: TGTGCCAGCAGCCCCACGAGGGGGCGGCACACTGAAGCTTTCTTT. The chain is built from TRBV6-6 and TRBJ1-1; TRBD1 agrees at 7 bases. The V and J ends lost 6 bases and 3 bases, in that order; junction bases with no gene match: 10. The germline gives CDR1 MNHNY, CDR2 SVGAGI (reference sequence). The CDR3 totals 15 residues.